The present T cell receptor beta chain was sequenced within a study of blood T cell repertoires in COVID-19. Study-level information: The United States, Italy and Spain provided the acute and convalescent COVID-19 samples. The cDNA or gDNA used as material had been derived from T cells, B-cell-depleted T cells, or PBMCs.

Authors' processing steps: Scientists estimated how many nucleated cells there were by amplifying reference gene primers. Using immunoSEQ multiplex PCR, the repertoire was profiled, and TCRdb retains in-frame clones only, with some absent. The DNA was the basis for D and trimming; V, J and clone size are from that table. The table includes 100,000 or so clones, 80% to 90% detected once. CDR3 size: 17 residues. Germline V gene lookup returns CDR1 MDHEN and CDR2 SYDVKM. Trimming cost V 5 bases and J 4 bases; bases outside gene matches: 11. The chain joins TRBV28 to TRBJ2-1; 10 positions agree with TRBD2. This receptor was taken from a human donor in a cohort sampled during active COVID-19. Sequencing was carried out using peripheral blood. This CDR3 reads CASSLRACSGGYNEQFF. The CDR3 DNA is TGTGCCAGCAGTCTTAGGGCCTGTAGCGGGGGGTACAATGAGCAGTTCTTC.